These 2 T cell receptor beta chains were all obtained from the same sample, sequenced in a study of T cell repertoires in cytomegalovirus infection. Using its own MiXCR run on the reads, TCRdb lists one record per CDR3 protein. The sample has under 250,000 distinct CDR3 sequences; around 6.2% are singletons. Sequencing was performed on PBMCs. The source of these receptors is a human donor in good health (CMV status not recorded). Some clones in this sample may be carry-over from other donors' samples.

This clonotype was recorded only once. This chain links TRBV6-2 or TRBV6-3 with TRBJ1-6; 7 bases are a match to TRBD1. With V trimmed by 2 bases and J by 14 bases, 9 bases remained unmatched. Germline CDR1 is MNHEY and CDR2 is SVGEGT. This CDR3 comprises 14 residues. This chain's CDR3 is CASSYHDRVDALHF. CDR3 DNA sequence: TGTGCCAGCAGTTACCACGACAGGGTGGATGCCCTCCACTTT.

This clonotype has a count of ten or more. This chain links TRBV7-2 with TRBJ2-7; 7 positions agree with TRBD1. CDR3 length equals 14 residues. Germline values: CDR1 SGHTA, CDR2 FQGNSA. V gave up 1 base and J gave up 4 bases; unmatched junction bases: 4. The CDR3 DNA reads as TGTGCCAGCAGCTTAGGGCAGGGGGAGTACGAGCAGTACTTC. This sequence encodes CASSLGQGEYEQYF.